This T cell receptor beta chain stems from a study of Ad26.COV2.S vaccination and SARS-CoV-2 variants. Study context: Donor had been placed in the Ad26.COV2.S arm of the COV1001 trial. Ad26.COV2.S was injected intramuscularly once or twice, 56 days apart.

This sample's treatment: around 19 received Ad26.COV2.S at low or high dose, single or two shots; five or six received placebo; per-sample allocation not given. Sampling happened 63 days after the first vaccine or placebo injection. Measured with immunoSEQ multiplex PCR; TCRdb has only the in-frame clones, and not every one. Of hundreds of thousands of clones in the sample, roughly nine tenths were seen once. CDR1 and CDR2 (germline): DFQATT, SNEGSKA (reference sequence). V was cut by 6 bases and J by 8 bases, with 11 bases left in between. CDR3 length: 11 residues. This clone was recorded once. The chain combines TRBV20-1 with TRBJ2-1; D gene ambiguous. This specimen was peripheral blood, taken in a trial of Ad26.COV2.S vaccine versus placebo. This TCR came from a person aged 18-60 years who received the Ad26.COV2.S COVID-19 vaccine or a placebo. The CDR3 here is CSAVTSDEQFF. DNA of the CDR3: TGCAGTGCGGTTACTTCCGATGAGCAGTTCTTC.